This record concerns one T cell receptor beta chain sequence. What it binds is unknown. Germline V CDR1 and CDR2: SGHRS, YFSETQ. The CDR3 loop spans 15 amino acids. V was clipped by 0 bases and J by 4 bases; unmatched bases: 5. This entry comes from a study of cytomegalovirus exposure and HLA in healthy donors. Study observations and caveats: It was reported that the classifier diagnosed cytomegalovirus status with high specificity and sensitivity in both the original and validation cohorts. 87-base-pair reads could not separate some V segments, including TRBV6-2 and TRBV6-3. When a later analysis was performed, an Asian-associated ancestry cluster reportedly had fewer N-insertions than the approximately 680-donor mean. Trimming of TCR beta V- and J-genes showed a link, identified in a later analysis, to a missense DCLRE1C variant.

13 Jbeta primers and 60 Vbeta primers were used for the PCR. Profiled with immunoSEQ multiplex PCR; TCRdb holds only in-frame clones, not every one. Here the sample table reports about 160,000 clones. Sequencing was performed on PBMCs. This TCR was sampled from a woman between 55 and 75 years old in good health and CMV-seronegative. The J gene is TRBJ2-5, the V gene TRBV5-1; 8 bases are a match to TRBD1. The CDR3, as DNA: TGCGCCAGCAGCTTGGTCGCCCAGGGGGCAGAGACCCAGTACTTC. Its protein product is CASSLVAQGAETQYF. The variable domain in full, completed from reference TRBV5-1 and TRBJ2-5, reads KAGVTQTPRYLIKTRGQQVTLSCSPISGHRSVSWYQQTPGQGLQFLFEYFSETQRNKGNFPGRFSGRQFSNSRSEMNVSTLELGDSALYLCASSLVAQGAETQYFGPGTRLLVL.